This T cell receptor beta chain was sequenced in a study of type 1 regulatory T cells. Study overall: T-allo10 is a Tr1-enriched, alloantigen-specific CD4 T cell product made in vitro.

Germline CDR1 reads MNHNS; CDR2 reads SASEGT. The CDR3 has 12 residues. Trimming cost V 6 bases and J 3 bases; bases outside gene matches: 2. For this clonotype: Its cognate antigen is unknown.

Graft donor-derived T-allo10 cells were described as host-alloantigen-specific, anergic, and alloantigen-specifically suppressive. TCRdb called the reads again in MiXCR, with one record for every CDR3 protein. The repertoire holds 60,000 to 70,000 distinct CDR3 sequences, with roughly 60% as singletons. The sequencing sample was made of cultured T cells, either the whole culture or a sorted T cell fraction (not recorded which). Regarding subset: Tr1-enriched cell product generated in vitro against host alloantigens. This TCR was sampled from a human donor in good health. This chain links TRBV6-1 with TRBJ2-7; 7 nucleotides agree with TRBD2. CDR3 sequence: CASRGGSYEQYF. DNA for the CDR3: TGTGCCAGCAGGGGGGGGAGCTACGAGCAGTACTTC.